This T cell receptor (beta chain) derives from a study of shared clonotypes between healthy human individuals. The data were produced by immunoSEQ multiplex PCR, yet TCRdb's version contains in-frame clones alone and is incomplete. The sample yields more than 2,000,000 clones, more than 90% seen once. Germline values: CDR1 ENHRY, CDR2 SYGVKD. V was clipped by 4 bases and J by 0 bases, with 11 bases between them. The CDR3 is 15 residues long. The sample was naive CD4+ T cells sorted from blood. The subset: CD45RA+ positively selected. The receptor comes from a man between 18 and 35 years old in good health. V is TRBV10-3 and J is TRBJ2-3; D may be TRBD1 (5 bases). The CDR3 region has the DNA TGTGCCATCAGTGGGCAGGGCTTTAGCACAGATACGCAGTATTTT. Amino acids: CAISGQGFSTDTQYF.